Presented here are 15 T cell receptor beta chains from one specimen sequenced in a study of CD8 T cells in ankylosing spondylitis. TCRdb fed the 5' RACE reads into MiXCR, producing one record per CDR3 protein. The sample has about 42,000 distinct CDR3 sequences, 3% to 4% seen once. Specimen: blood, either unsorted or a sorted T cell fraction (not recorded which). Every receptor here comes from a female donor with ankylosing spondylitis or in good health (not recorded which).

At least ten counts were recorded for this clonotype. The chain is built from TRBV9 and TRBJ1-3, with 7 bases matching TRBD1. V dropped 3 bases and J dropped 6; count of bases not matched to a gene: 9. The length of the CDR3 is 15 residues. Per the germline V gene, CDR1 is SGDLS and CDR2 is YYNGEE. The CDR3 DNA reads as TGTGCCAGCAGCGCCAGACAGGGCGTCGCAAACACCATATATTTT. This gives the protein CASSARQGVANTIYF.

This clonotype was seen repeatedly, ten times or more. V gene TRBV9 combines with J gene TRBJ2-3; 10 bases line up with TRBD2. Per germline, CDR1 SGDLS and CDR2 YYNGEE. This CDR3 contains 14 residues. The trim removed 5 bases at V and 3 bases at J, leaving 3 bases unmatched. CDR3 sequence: CASRSGGATDTQYF. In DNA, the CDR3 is TGTGCCAGCAGAAGCGGGGGGGCAACAGATACGCAGTATTTT.

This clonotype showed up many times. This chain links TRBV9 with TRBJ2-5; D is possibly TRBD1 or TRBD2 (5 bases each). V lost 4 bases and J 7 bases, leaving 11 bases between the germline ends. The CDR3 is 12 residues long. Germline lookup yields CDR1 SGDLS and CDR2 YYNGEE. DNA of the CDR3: TGTGCCAGCAGCCCTCATGGGGGGACCCAGTACTTC. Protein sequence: CASSPHGGTQYF. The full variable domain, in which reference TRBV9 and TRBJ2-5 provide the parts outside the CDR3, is DSGVTQTPKHLITATGQRVTLRCSPRSGDLSVYWYQQSLDQGLQFLIQYYNGEERAKGNILERFSAQQFPDLHSELNLSSLELGDSALYFCASSPHGGTQYFGPGTRLLVL.

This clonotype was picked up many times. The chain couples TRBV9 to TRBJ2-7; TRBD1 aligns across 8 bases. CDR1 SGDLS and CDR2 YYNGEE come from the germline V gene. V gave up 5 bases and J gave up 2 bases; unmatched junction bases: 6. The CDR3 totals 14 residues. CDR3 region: CASSLTGVPYEQYF. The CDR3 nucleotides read TGTGCCAGCAGTCTGACAGGGGTCCCCTACGAGCAGTACTTC.

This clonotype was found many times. The CDR3 is CASSVDQGANYGYTF. CDR3 nucleotide sequence: TGTGCCAGCAGCGTAGACCAGGGGGCGAACTATGGCTACACCTTC. The chain recombines TRBV9 with TRBJ1-2, with 8 bases lining up with TRBD1. Germline values: CDR1 SGDLS, CDR2 YYNGEE. With 0 bases clipped from V and 2 bases from J, the junction kept 3 bases outside the gene matches. The CDR3 spans 15 residues.

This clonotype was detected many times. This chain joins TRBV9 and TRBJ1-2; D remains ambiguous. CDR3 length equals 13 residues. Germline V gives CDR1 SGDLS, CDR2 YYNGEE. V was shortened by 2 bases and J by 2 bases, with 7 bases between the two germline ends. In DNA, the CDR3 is TGTGCCAGCAGCGTCGTAGAGAACTATGGCTACACCTTC. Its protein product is CASSVVENYGYTF. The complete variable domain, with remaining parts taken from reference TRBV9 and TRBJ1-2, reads DSGVTQTPKHLITATGQRVTLRCSPRSGDLSVYWYQQSLDQGLQFLIQYYNGEERAKGNILERFSAQQFPDLHSELNLSSLELGDSALYFCASSVVENYGYTFGSGTRLTVV.

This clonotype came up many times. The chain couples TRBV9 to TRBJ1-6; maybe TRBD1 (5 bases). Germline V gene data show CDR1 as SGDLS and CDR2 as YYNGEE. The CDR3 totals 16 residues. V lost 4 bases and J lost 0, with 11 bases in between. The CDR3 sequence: CASSLGPSSYNSPLHF. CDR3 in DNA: TGTGCCAGCAGCTTGGGACCGAGCTCCTATAATTCACCCCTCCACTTT.

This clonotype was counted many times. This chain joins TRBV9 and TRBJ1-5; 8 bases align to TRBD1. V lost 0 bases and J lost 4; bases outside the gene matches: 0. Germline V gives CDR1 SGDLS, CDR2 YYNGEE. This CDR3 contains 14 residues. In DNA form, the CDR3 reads TGTGCCAGCAGCGTAGGACAGGGGAATCAGCCCCAGCATTTT. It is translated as CASSVGQGNQPQHF.

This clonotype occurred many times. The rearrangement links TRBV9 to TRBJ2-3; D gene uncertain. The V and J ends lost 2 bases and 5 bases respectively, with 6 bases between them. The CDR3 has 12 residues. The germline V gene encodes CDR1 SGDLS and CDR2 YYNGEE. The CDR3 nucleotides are TGTGCCAGCAGCGTTCAAAAAGATACGCAGTATTTT. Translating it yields CASSVQKDTQYF.

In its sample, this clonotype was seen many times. The CDR3 nucleotides are TGTGCCAGCAGCTTATATATGTTGTCGCCAAGCAATCAGCCCCAGCATTTT. Amino acids: CASSLYMLSPSNQPQHF. V gene TRBV11-1 combines with J gene TRBJ1-5; the D is unclear. The CDR3 runs 17 residues. V was clipped by 2 bases and J by 1 base, with 15 bases between them. Germline CDR1 SGHAT, CDR2 FQDESV (reference sequence).

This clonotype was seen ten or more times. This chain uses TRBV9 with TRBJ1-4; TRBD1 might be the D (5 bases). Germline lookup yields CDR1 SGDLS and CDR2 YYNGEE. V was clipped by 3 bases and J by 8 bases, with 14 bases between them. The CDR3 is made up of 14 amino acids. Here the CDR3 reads CASSAPGLREKLFF. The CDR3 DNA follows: TGTGCCAGCAGCGCGCCGGGACTACGCGAAAAACTGTTTTTT.

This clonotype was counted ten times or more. Here the CDR3 DNA reads TGTGCCAGCAGCGCCTCGGGACAGGGGAACACTGAAGCTTTCTTT. It is translated as CASSASGQGNTEAFF. V and J are TRBV9 and TRBJ1-1, with 9 positions matching TRBD1. With 3 bases clipped from V and 1 base from J, the junction kept 4 bases outside the gene matches. The CDR3 is 15 residues long. Germline V CDR1 and CDR2: SGDLS, YYNGEE. Based on the CDR3 plus reference TRBV9 and TRBJ1-1, the full variable domain is DSGVTQTPKHLITATGQRVTLRCSPRSGDLSVYWYQQSLDQGLQFLIQYYNGEERAKGNILERFSAQQFPDLHSELNLSSLELGDSALYFCASSASGQGNTEAFFGQGTRLTVV.

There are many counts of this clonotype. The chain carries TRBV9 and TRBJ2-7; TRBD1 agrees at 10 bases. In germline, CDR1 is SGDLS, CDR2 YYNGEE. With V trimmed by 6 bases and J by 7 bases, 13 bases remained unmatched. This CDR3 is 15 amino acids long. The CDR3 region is CASNQGGTGVAEQYF. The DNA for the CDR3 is TGTGCCAGCAACCAAGGAGGGACAGGGGTTGCGGAGCAGTACTTC.

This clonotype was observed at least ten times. This CDR3 reads CASSQGWGGTEAFF. CDR3 DNA sequence: TGTGCCAGCAGCCAGGGGTGGGGGGGGACTGAAGCTTTCTTT. This chain connects TRBV9 to TRBJ1-1; D perhaps matches TRBD1 (6 bases). Germline values: CDR1 SGDLS, CDR2 YYNGEE. This CDR3 has 14 amino acids. The V end lost 4 bases, the J end lost 5 bases, and 15 bases lay between the germline ends.

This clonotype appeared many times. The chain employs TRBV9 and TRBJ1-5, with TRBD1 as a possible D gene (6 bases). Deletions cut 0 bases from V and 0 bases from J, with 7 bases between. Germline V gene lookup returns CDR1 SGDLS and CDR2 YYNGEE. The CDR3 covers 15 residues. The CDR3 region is CASSVEGDSNQPQHF. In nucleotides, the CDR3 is TGTGCCAGCAGCGTAGAGGGGGATAGCAATCAGCCCCAGCATTTT.